These T cell receptor beta chains were read from a single sample in a study of spatial heterogeneity in lung cancer. TCRdb recomputed calls from the 5' RACE reads with MiXCR, one row per CDR3 protein. The sample lists 51,000 or so distinct CDR3 sequences; about 7.4% were seen once. Sequencing was performed on PBMCs, taken at follow-up. The receptors originated from a female donor with early-stage non-small cell lung cancer. The conserved cysteine and the conserved F or W are not part of the CDR3 here. Fields, in order: J gene, V gene, CDR3 protein.

j_call: TRBJ2-2; v_call: TRBV5-1; cdr3_aa: ASSPGTGGTGELF
j_call: TRBJ2-3; v_call: TRBV29-1; cdr3_aa: SVGVDINRDTQY
j_call: TRBJ2-1; v_call: TRBV5-1; cdr3_aa: ASSFTSGGHSEQF
j_call: TRBJ2-7; v_call: TRBV24-1; cdr3_aa: ATKPKHLSYEQY
j_call: TRBJ2-2; v_call: TRBV7-6; cdr3_aa: ASSFDGFSNTGELF
j_call: TRBJ1-5; v_call: TRBV19; cdr3_aa: ASSRMGTDNQPQH
j_call: TRBJ2-3; v_call: TRBV7-3; cdr3_aa: ASSSVHLIQTSGFRRDTQY
j_call: TRBJ1-1; v_call: TRBV12-3/TRBV12-4; cdr3_aa: ASKGGYTEAF
j_call: TRBJ1-5; v_call: TRBV6-2/TRBV6-3; cdr3_aa: ASSYRGYSNQPQH
j_call: TRBJ2-1; v_call: TRBV6-2/TRBV6-3; cdr3_aa: ASSWKEGLAGSYNEQF
j_call: TRBJ1-1; v_call: TRBV7-2; cdr3_aa: ASSSGTGAHTEAF